This is a list of T cell receptor beta chains from one sample in a study of response to subunit inactivated influenza vaccine. A single record per CDR3 protein comes from TCRdb applying MiXCR to the RT-PCR reads. The sample lists 300,000 to 350,000 distinct CDR3 sequences; over 20% were seen once. The material sequenced was PBMCs from blood, taken approximately 22 months after vaccination. These receptors originate from a man aged 50-75 years who received an inactivated influenza vaccine. Both conserved end residues are part of each CDR3. A clone size is listed for some rows: how often the clone was seen (once, few, many), or a class if it is expanded.

clone_size v_call cdr3_aa
NA TRBV10-3 CAISESLRDSYGYTF
NA TRBV3-1 CASSQAGIDSGSPLHF
few TRBV6-1 CASRGAVDQPQHF
few TRBV29-1 CSVAHRSGNTIYF
NA TRBV15 CATSRDAGFGYTF
NA TRBV19 CASIIGTGLNTEAFF
NA TRBV4-3 CASSQDGERGGTEAFF
NA TRBV7-2 CASSLNAVVSGNTIYF
NA TRBV18 CASSRLLVRNEQFF
NA TRBV20-1 CSARVENEKLFF
NA TRBV4-1 CASSPREGEWSSPLHF
NA TRBV20-1 CSAKRGDSPLHF
NA TRBV29-1 CSVESLAGGYNEQFF
once TRBV12-3/TRBV12-4 CASRLGQGGNTIYF
many TRBV29-1 CSVGGFRTEQYF
NA TRBV20-1 CSAGRGDTEAFF
NA TRBV24-1 CATSDPHSYEQYF
NA TRBV12-3/TRBV12-4 CASREEGESETQYF
NA TRBV11-2 CASSFGVGAYNEQFF
many TRBV12-3/TRBV12-4 CASSPGIQGVGQPQHF
few TRBV4-1 CASSQIQGWQQYF
NA TRBV6-1 CAGSARGQGYDYTF
few TRBV4-3 CASSRSRTDTNYGYTF
few TRBV7-2 CASSLATTDTQYF
NA TRBV7-2 CASSFQHVTGNTGELFF
many TRBV6-5 CASSLQPSYEQYF
NA TRBV2 CASSTGGYDEQFF